The entry below gives a single T cell receptor beta chain sequence along with its context. Sequenced by immunoSEQ multiplex PCR; TCRdb stores in-frame clones only, minus some. The sample consists of 76,000 or so clones, roughly 87% of them appearing once. The entry originates in a study of blood T cell repertoires in COVID-19. The CDR3 covers 14 residues. The V end lost 6 bases, the J end lost 0 bases, and 11 bases lay between the germline ends. Germline CDR1 MDHEN, CDR2 SYDVKM. The TCR comes from a young man with acute or convalescent COVID-19. The V and J genes are TRBV28 and TRBJ1-1; D uncertain. Source material: peripheral blood. The CDR3 loop is CASSSPGLNTEAFF. The CDR3 DNA reads TGTGCCAGCAGCTCCCCCGGTTTGAACACTGAAGCTTTCTTT. The full variable domain, rest sourced from reference TRBV28 and TRBJ1-1, is DVKVTQSSRYLVKRTGEKVFLECVQDMDHENMFWYRQDPGLGLRLIYFSYDVKMKEKGDIPEGYSVSREKKERFSLILESASTNQTSMYLCASSSPGLNTEAFFGQGTRLTVV.